This T cell receptor beta chain was observed in a study of patients and donors after allogeneic stem cell transplantation. This CDR3 is 16 amino acids long. Trimming shortened V by 1 base and J by 1 base, and 14 bases separated the two germline ends. Germline-derived CDR1 and CDR2 are SGHTA and FQGNSA. TCRdb called the RT-PCR reads again in MiXCR, with one record for every CDR3 protein. The repertoire holds 900,000 to 1,000,000 distinct CDR3 sequences, 18% seen once, with 6% in the top ten. The clonotype comes from a human donor who was either an allogeneic HSCT recipient or a stem cell or donor lymphocyte infusion donor (not recorded which). It is not recorded whose cells these are; they may come from a transplant donor. The sample consisted of blood, either unsorted or a sorted T cell fraction (not recorded which). The chain links TRBV7-2 to TRBJ2-7; the D gene is possibly TRBD1 (6 bases). The CDR3 bases are TGTGCCAGCAGCTTAGATAGACAGGCCCTTTCCTACGAGCAGTACTTC. Amino acids: CASSLDRQALSYEQYF. The full variable domain, with the rest looked up from reference TRBV7-2 and TRBJ2-7, is GAGVSQSPSNKVTEKGKDVELRCDPISGHTALYWYRQSLGQGLEFLIYFQGNSAPDKSGLPSDRFSAERTGGSVSTLTIQRTQQEDSAVYLCASSLDRQALSYEQYFGPGTRLTVT.